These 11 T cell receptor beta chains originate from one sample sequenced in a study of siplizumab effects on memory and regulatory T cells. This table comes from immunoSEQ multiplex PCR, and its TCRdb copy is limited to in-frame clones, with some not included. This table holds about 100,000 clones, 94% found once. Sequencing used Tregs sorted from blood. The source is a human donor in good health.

CDR3 coding DNA: TGTGCCAGCAGTCCTCGGGGGACGGGGGCGCGGGGCTACACCTTC. Amino acid sequence: CASSPRGTGARGYTF. The gene calls are TRBV6-5 and TRBJ1-2; D is perhaps TRBD1 (6 bases). The V end was cut by 5 bases, the J end by 8 bases, with 21 bases between. The CDR3 length is 15 residues. Germline V gene sequence: CDR1 MNHEY, CDR2 SVGAGI.

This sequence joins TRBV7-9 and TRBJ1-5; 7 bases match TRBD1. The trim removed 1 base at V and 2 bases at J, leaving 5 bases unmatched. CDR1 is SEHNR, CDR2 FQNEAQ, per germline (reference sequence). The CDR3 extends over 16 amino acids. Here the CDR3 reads CASSLVDRDGNQPQHF. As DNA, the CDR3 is TGTGCCAGCAGCTTAGTTGACAGGGACGGCAATCAGCCCCAGCATTTT.

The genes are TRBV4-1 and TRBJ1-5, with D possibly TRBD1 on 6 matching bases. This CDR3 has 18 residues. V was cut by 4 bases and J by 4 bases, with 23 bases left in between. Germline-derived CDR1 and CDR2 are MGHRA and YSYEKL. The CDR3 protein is CASSPAQGQRGLNQPQHF. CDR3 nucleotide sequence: TGCGCCAGCAGCCCAGCACAGGGCCAGCGGGGACTAAATCAGCCCCAGCATTTT.

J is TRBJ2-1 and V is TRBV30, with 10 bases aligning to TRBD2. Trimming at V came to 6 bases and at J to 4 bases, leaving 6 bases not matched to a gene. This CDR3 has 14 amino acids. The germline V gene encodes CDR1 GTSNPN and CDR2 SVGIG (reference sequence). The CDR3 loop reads CACFTSGEYNEQFF. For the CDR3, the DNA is TGTGCCTGCTTCACTAGCGGGGAATACAATGAGCAGTTCTTC.

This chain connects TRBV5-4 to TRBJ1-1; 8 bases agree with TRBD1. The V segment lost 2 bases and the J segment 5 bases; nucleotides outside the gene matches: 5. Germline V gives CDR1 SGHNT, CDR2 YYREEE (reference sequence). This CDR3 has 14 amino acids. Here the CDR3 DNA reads TGTGCCAGCAGCTTCGGACAGGGACAGACTGAAGCTTTCTTT. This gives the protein CASSFGQGQTEAFF.

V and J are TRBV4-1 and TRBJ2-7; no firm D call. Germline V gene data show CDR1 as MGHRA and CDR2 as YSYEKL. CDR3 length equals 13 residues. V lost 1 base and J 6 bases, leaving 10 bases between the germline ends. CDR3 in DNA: TGCGCCAGCAGCCAAGTAAGGGCTTCCGAGCAGTACTTC. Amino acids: CASSQVRASEQYF.

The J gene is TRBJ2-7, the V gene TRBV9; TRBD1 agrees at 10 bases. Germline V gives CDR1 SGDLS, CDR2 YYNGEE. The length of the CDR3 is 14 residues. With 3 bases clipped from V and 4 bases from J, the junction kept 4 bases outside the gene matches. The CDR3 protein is CASSGGTGVYEQYF. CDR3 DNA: TGTGCCAGCAGCGGTGGGACAGGGGTATACGAGCAGTACTTC.

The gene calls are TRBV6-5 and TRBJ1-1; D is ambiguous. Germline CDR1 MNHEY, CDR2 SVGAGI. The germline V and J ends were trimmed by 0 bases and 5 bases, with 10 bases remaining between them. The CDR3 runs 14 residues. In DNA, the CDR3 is TGTGCCAGCAGTTACTCGGGGAGAAGGACTGAAGCTTTCTTT. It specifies CASSYSGRRTEAFF.

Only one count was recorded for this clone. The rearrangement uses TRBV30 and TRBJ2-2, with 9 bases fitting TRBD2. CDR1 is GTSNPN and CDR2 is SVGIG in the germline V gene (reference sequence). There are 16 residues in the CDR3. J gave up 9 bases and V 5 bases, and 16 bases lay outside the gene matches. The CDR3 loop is CAWEIAGVGVNRELFF. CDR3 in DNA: TGTGCCTGGGAGATAGCGGGAGTAGGTGTTAACCGGGAGCTGTTTTTT.

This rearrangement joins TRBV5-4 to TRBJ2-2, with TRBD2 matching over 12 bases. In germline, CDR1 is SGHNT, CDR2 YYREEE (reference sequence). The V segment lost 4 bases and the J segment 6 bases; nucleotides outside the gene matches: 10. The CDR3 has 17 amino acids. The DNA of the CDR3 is TGTGCCAGCAGCAGCAAAATTCTAGCGGGAGGGCCCGGGGAGCTGTTTTTT. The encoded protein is CASSSKILAGGPGELFF.

The CDR3 coding sequence is TGTGCCAGCAGTTTATATCCAGCCTACTCTGGAAACACCATATATTTT. This gives the protein CASSLYPAYSGNTIYF. This chain joins TRBV28 and TRBJ1-3; no reliable D call. Per the germline V gene, CDR1 is MDHEN and CDR2 is SYDVKM. Trimming removed 1 base from V and 0 bases from J, with 10 bases in between. The CDR3 totals 16 residues. Variable domain in full (rest from reference TRBV28 and TRBJ1-3): DVKVTQSSRYLVKRTGEKVFLECVQDMDHENMFWYRQDPGLGLRLIYFSYDVKMKEKGDIPEGYSVSREKKERFSLILESASTNQTSMYLCASSLYPAYSGNTIYFGEGSWLTVV.